This T cell receptor (beta chain) was identified in a study of cytomegalovirus exposure and HLA in healthy donors. The CDR3 is 18 residues long. Between the trimmed V and J ends, which lost 5 bases and 2 bases, there was a span of 19 bases. In germline, CDR1 is SSHAT, CDR2 FNYEAQ (reference sequence). General observations from the study: A later analysis reportedly identified an Asian-associated ancestry cluster as carrying fewer N-insertions than the roughly 700-donor mean. A later analysis revealed that TCR association rates differed between HLA loci, peaking at DRB1 and bottoming out at HLA-C.

About this clone: Its antigen is as yet unknown.

PCR employed 60 Vbeta and 13 Jbeta primers. Sequenced by immunoSEQ multiplex PCR; TCRdb stores in-frame clones only, minus some. This sample has more than 85,000 clones, with under 90% found just once. The chain has TRBV7-7 and TRBJ2-6, with TRBD1 as a possible D gene (7 bases). The sequence was collected from a woman in her 30s in good health and CMV-seronegative. Source material: PBMCs. CDR3 in DNA: TGTGCCAGCAGCCCGGGGGTCAGGGGGGAGGCTGGGGCCAACGTCCTGACTTTC. Amino acid sequence: CASSPGVRGEAGANVLTF.